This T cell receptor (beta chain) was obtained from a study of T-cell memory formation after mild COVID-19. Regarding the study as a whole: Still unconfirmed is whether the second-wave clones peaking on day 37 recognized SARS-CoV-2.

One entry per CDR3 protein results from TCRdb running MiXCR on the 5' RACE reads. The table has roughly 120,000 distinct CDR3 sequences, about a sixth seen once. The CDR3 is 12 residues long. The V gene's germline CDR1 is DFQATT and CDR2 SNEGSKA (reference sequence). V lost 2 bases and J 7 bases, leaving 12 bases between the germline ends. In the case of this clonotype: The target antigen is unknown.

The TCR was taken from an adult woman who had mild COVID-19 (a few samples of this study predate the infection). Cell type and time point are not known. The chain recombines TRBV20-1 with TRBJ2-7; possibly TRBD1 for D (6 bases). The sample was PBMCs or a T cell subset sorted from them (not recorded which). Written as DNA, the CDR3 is TGCAGTGCTAGATTACAGGGAGAGGAGCAGTACTTC. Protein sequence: CSARLQGEEQYF.